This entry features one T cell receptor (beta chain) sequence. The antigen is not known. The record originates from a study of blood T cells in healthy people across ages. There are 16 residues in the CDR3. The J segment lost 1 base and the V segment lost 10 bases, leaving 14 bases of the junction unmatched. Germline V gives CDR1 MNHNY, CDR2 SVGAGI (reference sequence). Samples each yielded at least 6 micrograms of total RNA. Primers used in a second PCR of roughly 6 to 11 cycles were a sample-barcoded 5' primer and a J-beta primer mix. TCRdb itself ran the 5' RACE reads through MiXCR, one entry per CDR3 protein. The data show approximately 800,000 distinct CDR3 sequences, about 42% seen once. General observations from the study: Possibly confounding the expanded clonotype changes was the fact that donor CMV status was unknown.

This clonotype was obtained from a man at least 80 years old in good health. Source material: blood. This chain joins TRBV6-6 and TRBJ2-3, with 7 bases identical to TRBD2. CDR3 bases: TGTGCCACCCTACTCTCGAGAAGCGGGGGCACAGATACGCAGTATTTT. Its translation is CATLLSRSGGTDTQYF.